These T cell receptor beta chains were read from a single sample in a study of molecular identifiers for immune sequencing clone quantification. TCRdb redid the calling of the PCR reads with MiXCR, one entry per CDR3 protein. The sample yields about half a million distinct CDR3 sequences, 25% seen once. The sequenced sample consisted of naive CD8+ T cells from blood, with Jurkat cell RNA spiked in. These receptor sequences come from a human donor in good health. Some libraries in this study had Jurkat cell RNA spiked in. CDR3s include the opening cysteine and the closing phenylalanine or tryptophan. Fields, in order: J gene, D gene, V gene, clone size, CDR3 protein, CDR3 DNA. The D gene is left open where the match is weak. Clone sizes are given selectively: once, few, many, or a class where the clone is expanded.

TRBJ2-3,NA,TRBV4-2,many,CASSQDYTPPDTQYF,TGTGCCAGCAGCCAAGATTACACCCCGCCAGATACGCAGTATTTT
TRBJ1-1,TRBD1,TRBV27,NA,CVSSSSGGPLLNTEAFF,TGTGTCAGCAGTTCTTCAGGGGGCCCTCTATTGAACACTGAAGCTTTCTTT
TRBJ1-1,TRBD1,TRBV6-5,few,CASSGDRAGTEAFF,TGTGCCAGCAGTGGGGACAGGGCCGGCACTGAAGCTTTCTTT
TRBJ1-1,NA,TRBV4-3,NA,CASSQEGQNTEAFF,TGCGCCAGCAGCCAAGAGGGGCAGAACACTGAAGCTTTCTTT
TRBJ2-5,NA,TRBV28,NA,CASKWIAGEETQYF,TGTGCCAGCAAATGGATAGCAGGGGAAGAGACCCAGTACTTC
TRBJ2-7,NA,TRBV5-4,few,CASSPGVGGAYEQYF,TGTGCCAGCAGCCCAGGAGTCGGAGGGGCCTACGAGCAGTACTTC
TRBJ2-7,NA,TRBV11-2,NA,CASGLIGGEQYF,TGTGCCAGCGGCTTAATTGGGGGCGAGCAGTACTTC
TRBJ2-3,NA,TRBV7-9,many,CASRPTDTQYF,TGTGCCAGCAGACCAACAGATACGCAGTATTTT
TRBJ2-7,TRBD2,TRBV2,NA,CASSPGLAGEASYEQYF,TGTGCCAGCAGCCCCGGACTAGCGGGAGAGGCCTCCTACGAGCAGTACTTC
TRBJ1-3,NA,TRBV18,NA,CASSPADGSPGNTIYF,TGTGCCAGCTCACCAGCGGACGGGAGCCCTGGAAACACCATATATTTT
TRBJ1-4,TRBD1,TRBV20-1,many,CSAEAGTATNEKLFF,TGCAGTGCCGAGGCCGGGACAGCAACTAATGAAAAACTGTTTTTT
TRBJ1-5,TRBD1,TRBV20-1,NA,CSASRGDRGQPQHF,TGCAGTGCTAGCAGGGGTGACAGGGGTCAGCCCCAGCATTTT
TRBJ2-3,NA,TRBV7-3,NA,CASSFLHTDTQYF,TGTGCCAGCAGCTTCCTACACACAGATACGCAGTATTTT
TRBJ2-3,NA,TRBV7-6,many,CASSLVVSPDTQYF,TGTGCCAGCAGCTTAGTAGTATCCCCAGATACGCAGTATTTT
TRBJ1-2,TRBD1,TRBV5-1,many,CASSIWDRGQSGYTF,TGCGCCAGCAGCATTTGGGACAGGGGGCAGAGTGGCTACACCTTC
TRBJ2-2,NA,TRBV24-1,many,CATTKGRTLSGELFF,TGTGCCACCACGAAGGGTCGGACCCTTTCCGGGGAGCTGTTTTTT
TRBJ1-4,NA,TRBV7-9,many,CASSSLTEKLFF,TGTGCCAGCAGCTCTCTGACAGAAAAACTGTTTTTT
TRBJ2-5,TRBD1,TRBV4-1,many,CASSQDPQGESETQYF,TGCGCCAGCAGCCAAGATCCACAGGGGGAATCAGAGACCCAGTACTTC
TRBJ2-7,TRBD1,TRBV4-3,few,CASSQGAGGAFYEQYF,TGCGCCAGCAGCCAAGGTGCAGGGGGCGCGTTTTACGAGCAGTACTTC
TRBJ2-1,NA,TRBV5-6,few,CASSLWTAGSEQFF,TGTGCCAGCAGCCTCTGGACGGCCGGGAGTGAGCAGTTCTTC
TRBJ1-1,NA,TRBV28,many,CASSFHREGTEAFF,TGTGCCAGCAGTTTCCACAGGGAGGGCACTGAAGCTTTCTTT
TRBJ2-2,NA,TRBV7-9,many,CASSLGSSGELFF,TGTGCCAGCAGCTTAGGGAGCTCCGGGGAGCTGTTTTTT
TRBJ2-7,TRBD2,TRBV27,NA,CASSFLAGGTYEQYF,TGTGCCAGCAGTTTCCTAGCGGGAGGTACCTACGAGCAGTACTTC
TRBJ2-7,NA,TRBV27,NA,CASSLLGASHEQYF,TGTGCCAGCAGTTTATTGGGGGCGTCCCACGAGCAGTACTTC
TRBJ2-2,NA,TRBV7-6,few,CASSVPRGGDTGELFF,TGTGCCAGCAGCGTACCCCGGGGTGGCGACACCGGGGAGCTGTTTTTT
TRBJ2-1,TRBD2,TRBV6-5,NA,CASSSWTSGGYNEQFF,TGTGCCAGCAGTTCATGGACTAGCGGGGGTTACAATGAGCAGTTCTTC
TRBJ2-3,NA,TRBV5-1,NA,CASSSLGPSDTQYF,TGCGCCAGCAGCTCGTTGGGGCCCTCAGATACGCAGTATTTT
TRBJ2-6,TRBD2,TRBV27,few,CASSTLAGGPVGANVLTF,TGTGCCAGCAGTACCCTAGCGGGAGGGCCCGTTGGGGCCAACGTCCTGACTTTC
TRBJ2-5,NA,TRBV27,NA,CASSLETSGETQYF,TGTGCCAGCAGTTTAGAGACTAGTGGTGAGACCCAGTACTTC
TRBJ1-2,NA,TRBV29-1,few,CSASDSMGYTF,TGCAGCGCTTCAGACAGTATGGGCTACACCTTC
TRBJ2-7,TRBD2,TRBV4-3,NA,CASSQDRRTSGSLGEQYF,TGCGCCAGCAGCCAAGATCGGAGAACTAGCGGGAGTCTTGGAGAGCAGTACTTC
TRBJ1-2,TRBD1,TRBV19,NA,CASRTGTGLGYTF,TGTGCCAGTAGAACCGGGACAGGGCTCGGCTACACCTTC
TRBJ2-7,NA,TRBV21-1,many,CASSKNAGVKEQYF,TGTGCCAGCAGCAAAAACGCCGGGGTTAAGGAGCAGTACTTC
TRBJ2-7,NA,TRBV11-2,NA,CASSLATGRYAQYF,TGTGCCAGCAGCTTAGCAACAGGGAGGTACGCGCAGTACTTC
TRBJ1-3,NA,TRBV4-3,many,CASSQGRRLSGNTIYF,TGCGCCAGCAGCCAAGGTCGGAGACTCTCTGGAAACACCATATATTTT